This T cell receptor (beta chain) was identified during a study of T-cell memory formation after mild COVID-19. TCRdb re-derived calls from the 5' RACE reads in MiXCR, one entry per CDR3 protein. The data contain approximately 250,000 distinct CDR3 sequences, roughly 17% of them singletons. CDR3 length: 15 amino acids. Trimming pared 1 base from V and 6 bases from J, leaving 16 bases between. The V gene's germline CDR1 is SGHTA and CDR2 FQGNSA. Sequencing was carried out using PBMCs or a T cell subset sorted from them (not recorded which). This sequence joins TRBV7-2 and TRBJ2-7; D tentatively fits TRBD1 or TRBD2 (6 bases each). The TCR was taken from a man aged 18-30 years who had mild COVID-19 (a few samples of this study predate the infection). Cell type and time point are not known. The CDR3 sequence: CASSLDGGLPREQYF. DNA for the CDR3: TGTGCCAGCAGCTTAGACGGGGGCCTACCTCGCGAGCAGTACTTC.